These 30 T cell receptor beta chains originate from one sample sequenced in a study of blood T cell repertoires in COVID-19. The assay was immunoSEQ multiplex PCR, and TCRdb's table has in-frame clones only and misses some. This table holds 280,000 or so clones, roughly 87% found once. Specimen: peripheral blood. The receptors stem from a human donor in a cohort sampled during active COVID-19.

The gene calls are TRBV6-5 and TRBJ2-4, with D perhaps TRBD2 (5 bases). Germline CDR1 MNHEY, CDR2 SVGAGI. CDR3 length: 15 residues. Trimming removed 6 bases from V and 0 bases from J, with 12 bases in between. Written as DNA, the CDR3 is TGTGCCAGCAGGCCGGGAACTATAGCCAAAAACATTCAGTACTTC. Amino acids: CASRPGTIAKNIQYF.

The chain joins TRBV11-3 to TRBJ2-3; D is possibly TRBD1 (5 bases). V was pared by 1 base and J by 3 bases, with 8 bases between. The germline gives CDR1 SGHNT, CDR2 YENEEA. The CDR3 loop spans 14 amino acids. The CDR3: CASSLGRATDTQYF. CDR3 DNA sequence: TGTGCCAGCAGCTTAGGCAGGGCTACAGATACGCAGTATTTT.

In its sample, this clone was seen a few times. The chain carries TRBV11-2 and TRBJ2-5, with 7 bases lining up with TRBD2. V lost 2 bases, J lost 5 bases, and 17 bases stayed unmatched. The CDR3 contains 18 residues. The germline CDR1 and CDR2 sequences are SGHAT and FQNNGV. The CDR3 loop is CASSLIGVWGRARETQYF. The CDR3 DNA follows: TGTGCCAGCAGCTTAATTGGGGTATGGGGGAGGGCCCGGGAGACCCAGTACTTC.

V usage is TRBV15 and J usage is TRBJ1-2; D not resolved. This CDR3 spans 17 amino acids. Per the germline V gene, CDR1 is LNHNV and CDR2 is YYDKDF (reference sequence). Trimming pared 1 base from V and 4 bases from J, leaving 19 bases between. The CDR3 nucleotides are TGTGCCACCAGCAGAGCCACCACCCTAGACGACCCCTATGGCTACACCTTC. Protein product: CATSRATTLDDPYGYTF.

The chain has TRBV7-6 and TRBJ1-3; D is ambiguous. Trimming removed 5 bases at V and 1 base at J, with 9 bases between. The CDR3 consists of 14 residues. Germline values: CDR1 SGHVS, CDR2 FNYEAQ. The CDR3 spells CASSPTVSGNTIYF. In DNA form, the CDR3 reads TGTGCCAGCAGCCCAACGGTTTCTGGAAACACCATATATTTT.

CDR3 in DNA: TGCGCCAGCAGCTTATCCGGGGGTGTTGTCAATGAGCAGTTCTTC. Translation gives CASSLSGGVVNEQFF. The chain recombines TRBV5-1 with TRBJ2-1; maybe TRBD2 (6 bases). The CDR3 length is 15 residues. CDR1 and CDR2 (germline): SGHRS, YFSETQ. V was trimmed by 2 bases and J by 6 bases, leaving 15 bases between them.

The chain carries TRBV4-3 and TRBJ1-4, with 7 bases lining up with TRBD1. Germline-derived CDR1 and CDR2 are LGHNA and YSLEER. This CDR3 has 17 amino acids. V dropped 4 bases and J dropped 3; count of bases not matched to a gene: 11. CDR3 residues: CASSLGGSGQSNEKLFF. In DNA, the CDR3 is TGCGCCAGCAGCCTCGGAGGGTCGGGACAGTCTAATGAAAAACTGTTTTTT.

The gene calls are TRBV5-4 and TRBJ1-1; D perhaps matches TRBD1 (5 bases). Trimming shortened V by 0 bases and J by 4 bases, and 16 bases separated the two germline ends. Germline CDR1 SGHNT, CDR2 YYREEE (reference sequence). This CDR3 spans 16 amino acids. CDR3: CASSLGGATAFTEAFF. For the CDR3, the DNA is TGTGCCAGCAGCTTGGGCGGGGCCACTGCCTTCACTGAAGCTTTCTTT.

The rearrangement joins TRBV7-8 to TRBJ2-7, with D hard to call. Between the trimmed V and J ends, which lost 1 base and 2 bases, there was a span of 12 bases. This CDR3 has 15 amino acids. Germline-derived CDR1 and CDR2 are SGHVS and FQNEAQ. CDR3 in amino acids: CASSLVELAPYEQYF. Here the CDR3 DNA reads TGTGCCAGCAGCTTAGTGGAGTTAGCACCCTACGAGCAGTACTTC.

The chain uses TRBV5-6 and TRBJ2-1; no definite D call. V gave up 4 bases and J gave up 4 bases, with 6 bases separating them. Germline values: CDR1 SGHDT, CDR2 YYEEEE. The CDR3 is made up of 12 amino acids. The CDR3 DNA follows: TGTGCCAGCAGCCTTCTTTACAATGAGCAGTTCTTC. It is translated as CASSLLYNEQFF.

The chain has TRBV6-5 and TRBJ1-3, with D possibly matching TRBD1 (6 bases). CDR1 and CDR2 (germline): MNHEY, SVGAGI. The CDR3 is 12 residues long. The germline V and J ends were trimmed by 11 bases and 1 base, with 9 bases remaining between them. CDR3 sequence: CAEGTSGNTIYF. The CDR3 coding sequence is TGTGCCGAGGGGACATCTGGAAACACCATATATTTT.

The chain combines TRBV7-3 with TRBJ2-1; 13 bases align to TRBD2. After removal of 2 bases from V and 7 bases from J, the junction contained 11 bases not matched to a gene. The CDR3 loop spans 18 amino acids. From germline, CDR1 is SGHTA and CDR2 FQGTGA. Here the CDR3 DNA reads TGTGCCAGCAGCTTACCTACTAGCGGGAGGGCTGGTGAAAATGAGCAGTTCTTC. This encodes CASSLPTSGRAGENEQFF.

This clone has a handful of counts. The CDR3 region is CAWGPGTPNTEAFF. DNA of the CDR3: TGTGCCTGGGGCCCCGGGACACCGAACACTGAAGCTTTCTTT. The chain combines TRBV30 with TRBJ1-1, with D possibly TRBD1 on 6 matching bases. Trimming removed 5 bases from V and 1 base from J, with 14 bases in between. The length of the CDR3 is 14 residues. Germline V gene data show CDR1 as GTSNPN and CDR2 as SVGIG (reference sequence).

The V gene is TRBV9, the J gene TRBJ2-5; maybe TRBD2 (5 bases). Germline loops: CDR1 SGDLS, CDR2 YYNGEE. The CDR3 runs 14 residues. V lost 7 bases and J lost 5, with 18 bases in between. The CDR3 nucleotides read TGTGCCAGCGCCAGAAGAGGGATGGGGGAGACCCAGTACTTC. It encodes CASARRGMGETQYF.

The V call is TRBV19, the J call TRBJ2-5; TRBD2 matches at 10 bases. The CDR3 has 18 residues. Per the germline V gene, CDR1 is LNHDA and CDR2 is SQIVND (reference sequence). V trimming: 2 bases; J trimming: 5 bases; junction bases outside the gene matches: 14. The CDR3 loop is CASSIRGAGGGPLETQYF. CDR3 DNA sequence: TGTGCCAGTAGTATAAGAGGAGCGGGAGGGGGGCCATTGGAGACCCAGTACTTC.

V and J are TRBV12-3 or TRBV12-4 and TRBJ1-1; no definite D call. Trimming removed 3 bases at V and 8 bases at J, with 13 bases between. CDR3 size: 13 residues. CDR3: CASSFSRRIEAFF. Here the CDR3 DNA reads TGTGCCAGCAGTTTTTCTAGGAGAATCGAAGCTTTCTTT.

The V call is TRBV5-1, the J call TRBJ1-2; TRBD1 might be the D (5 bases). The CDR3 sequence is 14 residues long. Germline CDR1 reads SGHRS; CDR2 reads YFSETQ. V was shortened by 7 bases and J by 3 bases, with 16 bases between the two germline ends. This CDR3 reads CASSLQGGDYGYTF. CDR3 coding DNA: TGCGCCAGCTCTCTCCAGGGAGGTGACTATGGCTACACCTTC.

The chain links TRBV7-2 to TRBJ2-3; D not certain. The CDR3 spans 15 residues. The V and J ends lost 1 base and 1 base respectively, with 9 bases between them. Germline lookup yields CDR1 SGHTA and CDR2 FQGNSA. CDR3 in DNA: TGTGCCAGCAGCTTAGTTAGCAGTCGCACAGATACGCAGTATTTT. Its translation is CASSLVSSRTDTQYF. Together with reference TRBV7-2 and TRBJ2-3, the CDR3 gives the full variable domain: GAGVSQSPSNKVTEKGKDVELRCDPISGHTALYWYRQSLGQGLEFLIYFQGNSAPDKSGLPSDRFSAERTGGSVSTLTIQRTQQEDSAVYLCASSLVSSRTDTQYFGPGTRLTVL.

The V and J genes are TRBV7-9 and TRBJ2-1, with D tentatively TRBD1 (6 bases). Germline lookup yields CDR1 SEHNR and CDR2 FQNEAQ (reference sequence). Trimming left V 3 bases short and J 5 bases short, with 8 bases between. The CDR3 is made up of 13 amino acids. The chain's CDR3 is CASSFRQDNEQFF. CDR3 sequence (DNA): TGTGCCAGCAGCTTCCGACAGGACAATGAGCAGTTCTTC.

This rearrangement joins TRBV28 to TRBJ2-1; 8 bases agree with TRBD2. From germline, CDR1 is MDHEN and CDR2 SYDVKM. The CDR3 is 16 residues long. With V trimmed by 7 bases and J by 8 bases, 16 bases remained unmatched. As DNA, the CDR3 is TGTGCCAGCACCAAAGGACTAGCTGGAGTGATCGATGAGCAGTTCTTC. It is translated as CASTKGLAGVIDEQFF.

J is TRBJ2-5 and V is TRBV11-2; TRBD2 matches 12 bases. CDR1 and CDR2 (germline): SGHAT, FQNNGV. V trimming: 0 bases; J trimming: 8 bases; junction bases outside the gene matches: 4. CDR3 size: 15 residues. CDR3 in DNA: TGTGCCAGCAGCTTAGATCCGACTAGCGGGAGTACCCAGTACTTC. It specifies CASSLDPTSGSTQYF.

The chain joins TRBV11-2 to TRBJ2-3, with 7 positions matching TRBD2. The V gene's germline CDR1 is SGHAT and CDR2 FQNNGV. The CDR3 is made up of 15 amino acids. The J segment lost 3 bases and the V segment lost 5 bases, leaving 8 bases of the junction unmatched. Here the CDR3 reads CASSPGRERTDTQYF. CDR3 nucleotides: TGTGCCAGCAGCCCCGGGCGGGAGAGGACAGATACGCAGTATTTT.

CDR3 protein: CAISFGLRDTEAFF. The CDR3 DNA follows: TGTGCCATCAGTTTCGGGCTGCGGGACACTGAAGCTTTCTTT. V gene TRBV10-3 combines with J gene TRBJ1-1, with D hard to call. The CDR3 is made up of 14 amino acids. Germline CDR1 reads ENHRY; CDR2 reads SYGVKD. V was shortened by 5 bases and J by 3 bases, with 13 bases between the two germline ends.

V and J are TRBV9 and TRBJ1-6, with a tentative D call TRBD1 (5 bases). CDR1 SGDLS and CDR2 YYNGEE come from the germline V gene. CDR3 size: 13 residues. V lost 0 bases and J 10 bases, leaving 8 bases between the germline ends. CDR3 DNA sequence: TGTGCCAGCAGCGTAGACGGGGGGTCACCCCTCCACTTT. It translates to CASSVDGGSPLHF. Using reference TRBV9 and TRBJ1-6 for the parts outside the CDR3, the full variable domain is DSGVTQTPKHLITATGQRVTLRCSPRSGDLSVYWYQQSLDQGLQFLIQYYNGEERAKGNILERFSAQQFPDLHSELNLSSLELGDSALYFCASSVDGGSPLHFGNGTRLTVT.

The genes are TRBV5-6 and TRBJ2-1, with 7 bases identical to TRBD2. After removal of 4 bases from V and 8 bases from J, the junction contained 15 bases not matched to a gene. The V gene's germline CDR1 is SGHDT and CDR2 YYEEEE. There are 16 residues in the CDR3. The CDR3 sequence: CASSPLRTSVGDEQFF. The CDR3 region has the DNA TGTGCCAGCAGCCCTCTTCGCACTAGCGTTGGTGATGAGCAGTTCTTC.

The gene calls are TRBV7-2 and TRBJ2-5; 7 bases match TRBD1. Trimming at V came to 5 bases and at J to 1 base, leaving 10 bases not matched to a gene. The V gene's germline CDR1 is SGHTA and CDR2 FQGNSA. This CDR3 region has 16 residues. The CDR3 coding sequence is TGTGCCAGCAGCCTAGTAGGGACAGTTTTCCAAGAGACCCAGTACTTC. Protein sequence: CASSLVGTVFQETQYF.

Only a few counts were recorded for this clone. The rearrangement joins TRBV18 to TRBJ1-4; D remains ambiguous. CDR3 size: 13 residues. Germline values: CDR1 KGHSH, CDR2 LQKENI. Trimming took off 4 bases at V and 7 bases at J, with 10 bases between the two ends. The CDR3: CASSQQGGEKLFF. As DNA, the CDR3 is TGTGCCAGCTCACAACAAGGCGGTGAAAAACTGTTTTTT.

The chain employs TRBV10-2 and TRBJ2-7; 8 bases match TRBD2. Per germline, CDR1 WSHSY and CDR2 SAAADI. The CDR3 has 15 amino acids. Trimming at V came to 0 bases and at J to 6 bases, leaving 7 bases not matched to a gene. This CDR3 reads CASSESPAGASEQYF. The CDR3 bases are TGCGCCAGCAGTGAGTCTCCAGCGGGAGCCTCCGAGCAGTACTTC.

The CDR3 sequence: CASSPGLEQYF. The CDR3 bases are TGCGCCAGCAGCCCGGGACTAGAGCAGTACTTC. This chain connects TRBV5-1 to TRBJ2-7; 7 nucleotides match TRBD2. V trimming: 4 bases; J trimming: 7 bases; junction bases outside the gene matches: 2. There are 11 residues in the CDR3. The germline V gene encodes CDR1 SGHRS and CDR2 YFSETQ.

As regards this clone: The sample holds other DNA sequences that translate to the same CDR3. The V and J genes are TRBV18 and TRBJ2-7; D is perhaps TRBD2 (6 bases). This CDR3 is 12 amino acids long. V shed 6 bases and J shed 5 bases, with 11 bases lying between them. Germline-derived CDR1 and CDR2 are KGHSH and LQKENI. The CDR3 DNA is TGTGCCAGCTCTCCCGGAGGGGACGAGCAGTACTTC. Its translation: CASSPGGDEQYF.